This record concerns one T cell receptor (beta chain) sequence. Those enrolled, adults aged roughly 18 to 95 years, came from 24 US areas. Exposed enrollees had met someone with a PCR-confirmed or clinician-diagnosed COVID-19 case at some point within the 2 weeks before study entry. Only in-frame clones appear in the TCRdb table, and some are missing; sequencing was by immunoSEQ multiplex PCR. The sample carries approximately 300,000 clones, around 84% recorded once. The CDR3 extends over 16 amino acids. The V and J ends lost 4 bases and 4 bases, in that order; junction bases with no gene match: 9. The sample is drawn from a study of blood T cell repertoires in COVID-19.

Sequenced material: PBMCs or T cells enriched from blood (not recorded which). This clonotype originated in a woman in her 30s who had been exposed to COVID-19. The V call is TRBV23-1, the J call TRBJ2-1, with 8 nucleotides matching TRBD1. TRBV23-1 is assigned to the ORF class and has an uncertain function. The CDR3 coding sequence is TGCGCCAGCAGTCCCCCTTCAGGGGGCTTTTACAATGAGCAGTTCTTC. It encodes CASSPPSGGFYNEQFF.